This T cell receptor (beta chain) is from a study of T cell responses to AZD1222 COVID-19 vaccine. General study results and limits: CD4 TCRs associated with vaccination spanned spike, dominating at 160-218 and 743-854. Repertoires in all cases were sampled only once the peak T cell response had passed.

A word on this clone: Its antigen is undetermined.

The length of the CDR3 is 14 residues. The germline V gene encodes CDR1 LGHNA and CDR2 YSLEER. V lost 2 bases and J 3 bases, leaving 9 bases between the germline ends. Clones were read by immunoSEQ multiplex PCR, and TCRdb kept only the in-frame ones, dropping some. The sample yields approximately 60,000 clones, 70% to 90% seen once. This clonotype was obtained from an adult who received the AZD1222 COVID-19 vaccine. The sequencing used peripheral blood, collected 28 days after the second AZD1222 dose. The J gene is TRBJ2-3, the V gene TRBV4-3; D is possibly TRBD2 (6 bases). CDR3 sequence: CASSQLARTDTQYF. The CDR3 coding sequence is TGCGCCAGCAGCCAACTAGCGAGGACAGATACGCAGTATTTT.